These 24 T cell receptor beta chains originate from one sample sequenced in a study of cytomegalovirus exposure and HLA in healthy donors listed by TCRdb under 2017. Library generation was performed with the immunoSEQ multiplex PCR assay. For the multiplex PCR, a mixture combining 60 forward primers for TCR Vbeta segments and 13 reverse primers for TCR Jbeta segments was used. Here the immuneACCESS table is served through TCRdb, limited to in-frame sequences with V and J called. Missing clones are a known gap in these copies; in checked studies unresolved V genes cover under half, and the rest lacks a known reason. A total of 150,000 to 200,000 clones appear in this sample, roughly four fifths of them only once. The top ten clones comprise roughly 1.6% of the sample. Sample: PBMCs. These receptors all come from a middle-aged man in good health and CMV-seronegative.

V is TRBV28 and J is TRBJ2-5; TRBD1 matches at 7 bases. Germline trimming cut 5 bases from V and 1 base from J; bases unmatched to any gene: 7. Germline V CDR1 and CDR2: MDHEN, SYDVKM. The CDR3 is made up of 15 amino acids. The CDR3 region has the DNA TGTGCCAGCAGTGCGACAGGGAAGGCCCAAGAGACCCAGTACTTC. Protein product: CASSATGKAQETQYF.

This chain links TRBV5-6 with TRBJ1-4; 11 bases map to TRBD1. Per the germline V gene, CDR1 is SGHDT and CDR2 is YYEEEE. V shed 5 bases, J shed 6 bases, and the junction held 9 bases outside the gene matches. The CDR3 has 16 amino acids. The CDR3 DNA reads TGTGCCAGCAGTTCCGGGACAGGGGGGAAGGATGAAAAACTGTTTTTT. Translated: CASSSGTGGKDEKLFF.

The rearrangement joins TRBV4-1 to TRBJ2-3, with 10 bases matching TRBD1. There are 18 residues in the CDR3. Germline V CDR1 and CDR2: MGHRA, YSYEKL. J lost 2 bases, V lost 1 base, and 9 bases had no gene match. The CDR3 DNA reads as TGCGCCAGCAGCCAAGCCAGGGACAGGGGAGTATTCACAGATACGCAGTATTTT. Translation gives CASSQARDRGVFTDTQYF.

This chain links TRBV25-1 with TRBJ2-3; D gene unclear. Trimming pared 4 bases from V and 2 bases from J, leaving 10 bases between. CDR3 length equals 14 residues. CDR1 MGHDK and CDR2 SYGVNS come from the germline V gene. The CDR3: CASSVGSFTDTQYF. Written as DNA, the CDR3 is TGTGCCAGCAGTGTTGGCAGTTTCACAGATACGCAGTATTTT.

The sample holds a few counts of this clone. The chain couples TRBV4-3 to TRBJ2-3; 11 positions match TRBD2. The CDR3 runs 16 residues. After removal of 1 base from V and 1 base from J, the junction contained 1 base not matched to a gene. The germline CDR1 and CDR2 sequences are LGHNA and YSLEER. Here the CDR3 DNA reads TGCGCCAGCAGCCAAGGACTAGCGGGACGCACAGATACGCAGTATTTT. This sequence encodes CASSQGLAGRTDTQYF.

For the CDR3, the DNA is TGTGCCAGTAGTCCCTTTCTTTTTGGACAGGAGTTGAACACTGAAGCTTTCTTT. This codes for CASSPFLFGQELNTEAFF. The rearrangement joins TRBV19 to TRBJ1-1; 7 bases align to TRBD1. V lost 5 bases to trimming and J lost 0 bases; unmatched junction nucleotides: 15. This CDR3 spans 18 amino acids. Germline CDR1 is LNHDA and CDR2 is SQIVND (reference sequence).

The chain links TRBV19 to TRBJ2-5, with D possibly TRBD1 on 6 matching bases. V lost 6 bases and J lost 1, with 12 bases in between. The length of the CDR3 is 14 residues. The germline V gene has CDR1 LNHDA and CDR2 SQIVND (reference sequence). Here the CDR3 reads CASRGGGFQETQYF. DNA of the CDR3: TGTGCCAGTAGAGGGGGTGGATTCCAAGAGACCCAGTACTTC. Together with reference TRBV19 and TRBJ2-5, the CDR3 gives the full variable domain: DGGITQSPKYLFRKEGQNVTLSCEQNLNHDAMYWYRQDPGQGLRLIYYSQIVNDFQKGDIAEGYSVSREKKESFPLTVTSAQKNPTAFYLCASRGGGFQETQYFGPGTRLLVL.

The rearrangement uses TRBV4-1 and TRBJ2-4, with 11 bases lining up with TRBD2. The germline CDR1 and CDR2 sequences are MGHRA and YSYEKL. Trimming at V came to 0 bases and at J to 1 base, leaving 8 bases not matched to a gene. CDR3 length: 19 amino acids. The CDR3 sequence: CASSQEGVAGGGAKNIQYF. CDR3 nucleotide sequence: TGCGCCAGCAGCCAAGAAGGGGTAGCGGGAGGGGGGGCCAAAAACATTCAGTACTTC.

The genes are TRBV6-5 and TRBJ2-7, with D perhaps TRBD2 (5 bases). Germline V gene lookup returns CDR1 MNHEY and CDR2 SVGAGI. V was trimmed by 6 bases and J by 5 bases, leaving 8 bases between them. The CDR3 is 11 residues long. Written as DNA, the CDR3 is TGTGCCAGCAGCGAGGGCCACGAGCAGTACTTC. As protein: CASSEGHEQYF.

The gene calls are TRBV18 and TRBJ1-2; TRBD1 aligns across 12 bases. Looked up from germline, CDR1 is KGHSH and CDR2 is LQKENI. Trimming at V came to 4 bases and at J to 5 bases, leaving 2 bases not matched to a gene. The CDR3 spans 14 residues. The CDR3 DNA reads TGTGCCAGCTCACGGGACAGGGGGCCTTATGGCTACACCTTC. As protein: CASSRDRGPYGYTF.

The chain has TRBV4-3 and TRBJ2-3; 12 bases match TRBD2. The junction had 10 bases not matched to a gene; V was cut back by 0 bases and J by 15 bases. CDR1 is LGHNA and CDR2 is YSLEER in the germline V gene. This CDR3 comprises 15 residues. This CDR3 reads CASSQDLLAGGTGYF. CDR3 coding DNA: TGCGCCAGCAGCCAAGATCTACTAGCGGGAGGTACGGGCTATTTT.

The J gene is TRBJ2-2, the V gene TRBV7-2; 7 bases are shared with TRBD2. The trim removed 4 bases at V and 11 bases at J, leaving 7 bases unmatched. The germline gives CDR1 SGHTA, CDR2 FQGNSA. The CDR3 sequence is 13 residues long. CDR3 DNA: TGTGCCAGCAGCTGGGACTACCGAGCCGAGCTGTTTTTT. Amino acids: CASSWDYRAELFF.

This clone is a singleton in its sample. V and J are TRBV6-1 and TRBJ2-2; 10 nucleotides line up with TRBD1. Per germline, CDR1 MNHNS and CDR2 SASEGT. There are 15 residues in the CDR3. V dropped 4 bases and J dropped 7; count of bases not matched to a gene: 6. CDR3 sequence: CASSVTGGVVGELFF. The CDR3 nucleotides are TGTGCCAGCAGTGTGACAGGGGGCGTCGTCGGGGAGCTGTTTTTT.

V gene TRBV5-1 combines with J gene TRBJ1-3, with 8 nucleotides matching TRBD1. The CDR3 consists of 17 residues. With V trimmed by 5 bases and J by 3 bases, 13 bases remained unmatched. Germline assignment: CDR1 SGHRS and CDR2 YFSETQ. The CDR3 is CASSQDPTGAGGNTIYF. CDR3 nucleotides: TGCGCCAGCAGTCAAGATCCGACAGGGGCAGGTGGAAACACCATATATTTT. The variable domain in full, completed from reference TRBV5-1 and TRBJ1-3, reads KAGVTQTPRYLIKTRGQQVTLSCSPISGHRSVSWYQQTPGQGLQFLFEYFSETQRNKGNFPGRFSGRQFSNSRSEMNVSTLELGDSALYLCASSQDPTGAGGNTIYFGEGSWLTVV.

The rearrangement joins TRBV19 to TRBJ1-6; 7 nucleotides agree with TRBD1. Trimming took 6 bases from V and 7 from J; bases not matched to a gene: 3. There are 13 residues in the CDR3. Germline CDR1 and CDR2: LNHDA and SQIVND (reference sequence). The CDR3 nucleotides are TGTGCCAGTAGCGGGACAGCGAATTCACCCCTCCACTTT. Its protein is CASSGTANSPLHF.

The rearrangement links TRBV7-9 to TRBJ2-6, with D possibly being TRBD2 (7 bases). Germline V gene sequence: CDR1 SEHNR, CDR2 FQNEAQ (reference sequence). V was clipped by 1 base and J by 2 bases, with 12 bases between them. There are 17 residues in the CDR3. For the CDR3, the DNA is TGTGCCAGCAGCTTAGAGGGGGGGCGGGCTGGGGCCAACGTCCTGACTTTC. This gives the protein CASSLEGGRAGANVLTF.

The CDR3 nucleotides read TGTGCCACCGGACAGGAATGGGGCAATCAGCCCCAGCATTTT. Protein product: CATGQEWGNQPQHF. V gene TRBV6-5 combines with J gene TRBJ1-5; 7 nucleotides line up with TRBD1. Germline CDR1 reads MNHEY; CDR2 reads SVGAGI. The CDR3 loop spans 14 amino acids. Trimming cost V 10 bases and J 2 bases; bases outside gene matches: 8.

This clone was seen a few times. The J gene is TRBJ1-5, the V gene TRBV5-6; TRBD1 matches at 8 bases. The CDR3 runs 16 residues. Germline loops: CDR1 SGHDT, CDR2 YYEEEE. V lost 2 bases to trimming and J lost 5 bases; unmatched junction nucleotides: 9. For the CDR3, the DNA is TGTGCCAGCAGCTTTTCCGGGACAGGATTAGATCAGCCCCAGCATTTT. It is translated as CASSFSGTGLDQPQHF.

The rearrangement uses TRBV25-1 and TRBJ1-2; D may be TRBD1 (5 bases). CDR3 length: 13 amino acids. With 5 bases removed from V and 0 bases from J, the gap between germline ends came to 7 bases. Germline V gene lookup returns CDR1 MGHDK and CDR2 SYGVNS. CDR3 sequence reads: CASSSGTNYGYTF. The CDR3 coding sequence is TGTGCCAGCAGTTCAGGGACTAACTATGGCTACACCTTC.

Here the CDR3 reads CASSTWDSRRYTF. The DNA of the CDR3 is TGTGCCAGCAGCACCTGGGACAGCCGACGCTACACCTTC. The chain uses TRBV7-2 and TRBJ1-2; 7 bases match TRBD1. Germline CDR1 is SGHTA and CDR2 is FQGNSA. This CDR3 is built from 13 residues. With 5 bases clipped from V and 9 bases from J, the junction kept 9 bases outside the gene matches.

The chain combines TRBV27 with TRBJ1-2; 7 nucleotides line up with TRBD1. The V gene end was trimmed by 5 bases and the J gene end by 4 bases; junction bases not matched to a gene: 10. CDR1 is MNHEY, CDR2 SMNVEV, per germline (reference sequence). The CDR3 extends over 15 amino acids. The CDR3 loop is CASSERTGGIYGYTF. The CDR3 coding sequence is TGTGCCAGCAGTGAGAGGACAGGAGGGATCTATGGCTACACCTTC.

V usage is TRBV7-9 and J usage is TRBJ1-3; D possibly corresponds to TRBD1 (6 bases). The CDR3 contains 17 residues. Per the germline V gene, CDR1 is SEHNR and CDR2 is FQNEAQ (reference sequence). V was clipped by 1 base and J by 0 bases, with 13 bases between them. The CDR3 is CASSLDKGTRSGNTIYF. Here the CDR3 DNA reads TGTGCCAGCAGCTTAGACAAGGGGACACGCTCTGGAAACACCATATATTTT.

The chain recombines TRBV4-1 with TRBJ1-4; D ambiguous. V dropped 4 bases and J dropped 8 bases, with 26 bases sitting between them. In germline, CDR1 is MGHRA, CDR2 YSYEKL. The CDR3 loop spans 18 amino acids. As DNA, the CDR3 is TGCGCCAGCAGCCCCCAGTTAGGAGGCGGGTTAGATAAGGAAAAACTGTTTTTT. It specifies CASSPQLGGGLDKEKLFF.

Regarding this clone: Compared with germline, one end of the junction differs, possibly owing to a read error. CDR3 nucleotide sequence: TGTTCCAGCAGCCTAGGACTAGCGGCCCGAGAGACCCAGTACTTC. Translation: CSSSLGLAARETQYF. J is TRBJ2-5 and V is TRBV7-9; 10 bases align to TRBD2. The CDR3 consists of 15 residues. Germline values: CDR1 SEHNR, CDR2 FQNEAQ (reference sequence).